This TCR beta chain was identified during a study of T cells in Graves' hyperthyroidism and ophthalmopathy. As for the study in general: Peripheral blood draws took place at initial diagnosis, ahead of any treatment. Study-wide results and limits: Expanded thyroid clonotypes (above 0.001) were mostly also found in blood.

Turning to this clonotype: What it binds is unknown.

Amplification targeted TCR beta CDR3 regions from RNA transcripts. Primed by the HTBI set, a first-round RT-PCR was run on the TCR CDR3. MiXCR was run by TCRdb on the multiplex PCR reads, yielding one entry per CDR3 protein. The sample contains around 520,000 distinct CDR3 sequences, 11% to 15% of which appear only once. Newly diagnosed patients aged 18 to 65 had hyperthyroidism of under 2 months' duration. On the basis of clinical symptoms, serum thyroxine and TRAb, thyroid ultrasound and orbital computed tomography, diagnoses were made. The sample consisted of blood. This TCR was sampled from a woman between 35 and 50 years old with Graves' hyperthyroidism.

This CDR3 reads CAISESAGGAPHQQFF. The CDR3 nucleotides are TGTGCCATCAGTGAGTCGGCAGGGGGTGCCCCCCATCAGCAGTTCTTC. The gene calls are TRBV10-3 and TRBJ2-1; TRBD1 matches at 7 bases. The CDR3 extends over 16 amino acids. CDR1 and CDR2 from the germline V gene are ENHRY and SYGVKD. V trimming: 0 bases; J trimming: 11 bases; junction bases outside the gene matches: 13.